This T cell receptor beta chain originates from a study of blood T cell repertoires in COVID-19. For the study at large: There were acute and convalescent COVID-19 samples, and they came from the United States, Italy and Spain. PBMCs, B-cell-depleted T cells, or T cells provided the cDNA or gDNA that made up the material.

This CDR3 has 14 amino acids. Germline V gene data show CDR1 as SGHAT and CDR2 as FQNNGV. V was clipped by 2 bases and J by 4 bases, with 11 bases between them. Per the authors' pipeline: The authors estimated nucleated cell counts from reference gene primer amplification. Data came from immunoSEQ multiplex PCR; TCRdb stores just in-frame clones and leaves some out. From that table come the V and J calls and clone size; the DNA was used to work out D and trimming. The sample gives more than 80,000 clones, about 85% of which show up once; about 2% is in the top ten. This chain joins TRBV11-2 and TRBJ1-1; tentative D call: TRBD1 (6 bases). The TCR sequence derives from a woman aged 70 to 79 with acute or convalescent COVID-19. The specimen sequenced was peripheral blood. The CDR3 region is CASSLINRATEAFF. The CDR3 DNA is TGTGCCAGCAGCTTAATTAACAGGGCCACTGAAGCTTTCTTT.